This TCR beta chain was recovered during a study of T cells in localized non-small cell lung cancer. With respect to this clone: Its matching antigen is unknown.

General study results and limits: Researchers found a median around 57 of the top 100 tumor clones in adjacent lung. Clonality of T cells reached its maximum in uninvolved adjacent lung, surpassing tumor. Heterogeneity cannot be ruled out, as sequencing used one tumor region only.

The CDR3 sequence is 15 residues long. V lost 4 bases, J lost 6 bases, and 5 bases stayed unmatched. Germline loops: CDR1 SGHTA, CDR2 FQGTGA. Generated by immunoSEQ multiplex PCR, the TCRdb table keeps only in-frame clones and is missing some. In the table there are around 28,000 clones, under 95% of which are singletons. This sequence originates from a woman aged 40-70 years with stage I lung adenocarcinoma. The chain has TRBV7-3 and TRBJ2-1; the match to TRBD1 covers 11 bases. The source material was peripheral blood, sampled before any cancer treatment. In DNA, the CDR3 is TGTGCCAGCAGCTGGGACAGGGGGAGCGTCAATGAGCAGTTCTTC. As protein: CASSWDRGSVNEQFF.